This T cell receptor beta chain was sequenced during a study of patients and donors after allogeneic stem cell transplantation. TCRdb redid the calling of the RT-PCR reads with MiXCR, one entry per CDR3 protein. Of 920,000 or so distinct CDR3 sequences in the sample, under 20% were seen once. This clonotype was recorded a few times. Germline CDR1 and CDR2: MNHEY and SMNVEV (reference sequence). This CDR3 has 15 amino acids. V lost 5 bases, J lost 4 bases, and 8 bases stayed unmatched. The receptor comes from a human donor who was either an allogeneic HSCT recipient or a stem cell or donor lymphocyte infusion donor (not recorded which). It is not recorded whose cells these are; they may come from a transplant donor. Sequencing was carried out using blood, either unsorted or a sorted T cell fraction (not recorded which). The V gene is TRBV27, the J gene TRBJ2-1; 7 positions match TRBD2. CDR3 DNA sequence: TGTGCCAGCAGTGACCGGGACTACACTTACAATGAGCAGTTCTTC. This translates into CASSDRDYTYNEQFF.